Listed below are T cell receptor beta chains from one sample, sequenced in a study of T cells expressing NK-cell markers. With the 5' RACE reads reprocessed, TCRdb shows one record per CDR3 protein and no DNA. The table for this sample gives 440,000 or so distinct CDR3 sequences. Sequencing was done on a sample of blood T cells: a sorted CD56 or NKG2C T cell subset, CD4+ or CD8+ T cells, or bulk PBMC T cells (not recorded which). These receptors were obtained from a woman between 18 and 75 years old in good health. Both conserved end residues are part of each CDR3. Fields, in order: V gene, J gene, CDR3 protein.

v_call: TRBV6-1; j_call: TRBJ2-2; cdr3_aa: CASSLRPVDGELFF
v_call: TRBV4-2; j_call: TRBJ2-7; cdr3_aa: CASSRGGSRGDTYEQYF
v_call: TRBV28; j_call: TRBJ2-2; cdr3_aa: CASSFRLTNTGELFF
v_call: TRBV5-1; j_call: TRBJ2-3; cdr3_aa: CASSFRDTFQDTQYF
v_call: TRBV29-1; j_call: TRBJ2-5; cdr3_aa: CSGSGAQETQYF
v_call: TRBV20-1; j_call: TRBJ2-7; cdr3_aa: CSASPSGTRVDEQYF
v_call: TRBV10-2; j_call: TRBJ1-2; cdr3_aa: CASRTGGKYGYTF
v_call: TRBV7-7; j_call: TRBJ2-1; cdr3_aa: CASSPKRATGRGYYNEQFF
v_call: TRBV12-3/TRBV12-4; j_call: TRBJ2-1; cdr3_aa: CASSLPTLAGGGDEQFF
v_call: TRBV9; j_call: TRBJ2-7; cdr3_aa: CASSAADRGLYEQYF
v_call: TRBV28; j_call: TRBJ2-1; cdr3_aa: CASSLPLTSYNEQFF
v_call: TRBV18; j_call: TRBJ2-1; cdr3_aa: CASSPGTSGRDSSNEQFF
v_call: TRBV7-2; j_call: TRBJ2-2; cdr3_aa: CASSLKLQGPGELFF
v_call: TRBV7-9; j_call: TRBJ2-7; cdr3_aa: CASSPSLERFFYEQYF
v_call: TRBV18; j_call: TRBJ2-7; cdr3_aa: CASSPDVYEQYF
v_call: TRBV5-1; j_call: TRBJ2-5; cdr3_aa: CASRNSGSGQETQYF
v_call: TRBV27; j_call: TRBJ2-1; cdr3_aa: CASTSGQGTNEQFF
v_call: TRBV20-1; j_call: TRBJ2-5; cdr3_aa: CSATTLWSQETQYF
v_call: TRBV7-9; j_call: TRBJ2-7; cdr3_aa: CASSREGHLREQYF
v_call: TRBV7-2; j_call: TRBJ2-3; cdr3_aa: CASSPRWGATDTQYF
v_call: TRBV15; j_call: TRBJ1-3; cdr3_aa: CATSRDGARGNSGNTIYF
v_call: TRBV10-3; j_call: TRBJ2-1; cdr3_aa: CAISAPESSYNEQFF
v_call: TRBV20-1; j_call: TRBJ1-5; cdr3_aa: CSAYDRTYSNQPQHF
v_call: TRBV21-1; j_call: TRBJ2-5; cdr3_aa: CASSSIPRDRASETQYF
v_call: TRBV7-6; j_call: TRBJ2-3; cdr3_aa: CASSLNSGGVRDTQYF
v_call: TRBV6-5; j_call: TRBJ2-4; cdr3_aa: CASSYSRRVGKNIQYF
v_call: TRBV20-1; j_call: TRBJ2-7; cdr3_aa: CSARDSTSGSYEQYF
v_call: TRBV10-3; j_call: TRBJ2-7; cdr3_aa: CATGGLSYEQYF
v_call: TRBV4-2; j_call: TRBJ2-3; cdr3_aa: CASSPERGTATDTQYF
v_call: TRBV6-1; j_call: TRBJ2-3; cdr3_aa: CAGTSGSKTDTQYF
v_call: TRBV7-2; j_call: TRBJ1-5; cdr3_aa: CASSLVAGWSNQPQHF
v_call: TRBV29-1; j_call: TRBJ2-1; cdr3_aa: CSARDWGYNEQFF
v_call: TRBV29-1; j_call: TRBJ2-2; cdr3_aa: CSVGTANTGELFF
v_call: TRBV20-1; j_call: TRBJ2-1; cdr3_aa: CSAGNFRVSYNEQFF
v_call: TRBV30; j_call: TRBJ2-7; cdr3_aa: CALTGTASYEQYF
v_call: TRBV29-1; j_call: TRBJ2-1; cdr3_aa: CSAKDRPPEQFF
v_call: TRBV7-2; j_call: TRBJ1-2; cdr3_aa: CASSLATASGTGYGYTF
v_call: TRBV28; j_call: TRBJ2-5; cdr3_aa: CASWGGQLETQYF
v_call: TRBV2; j_call: TRBJ2-7; cdr3_aa: CASSQGRSYEQYF
v_call: TRBV12-3/TRBV12-4; j_call: TRBJ2-2; cdr3_aa: CASSSRTSAAGELFF
v_call: TRBV24-1; j_call: TRBJ2-5; cdr3_aa: CATSDLQGETQYF
v_call: TRBV12-3/TRBV12-4; j_call: TRBJ2-3; cdr3_aa: CASSLASVRLADTQYF
v_call: TRBV13; j_call: TRBJ2-7; cdr3_aa: CASSLVGGPYEQYF
v_call: TRBV12-3/TRBV12-4; j_call: TRBJ2-4; cdr3_aa: CASSPRVRGNIQYF
v_call: TRBV15; j_call: TRBJ1-1; cdr3_aa: CATSRDTGHWPTEAFF
v_call: TRBV20-1; j_call: TRBJ2-7; cdr3_aa: CSATGTSYLEQYF
v_call: TRBV12-3/TRBV12-4; j_call: TRBJ1-4; cdr3_aa: CASSFSAGGEKLFF
v_call: TRBV20-1; j_call: TRBJ2-1; cdr3_aa: CSAQGLAGSYNEQFF
v_call: TRBV5-5; j_call: TRBJ1-1; cdr3_aa: CASSLPSGDTEAFF
v_call: TRBV9; j_call: TRBJ2-2; cdr3_aa: CASSGTGGIGELFF
v_call: TRBV7-2; j_call: TRBJ2-1; cdr3_aa: CASSLEVVGLLEQFF
v_call: TRBV7-2; j_call: TRBJ2-2; cdr3_aa: CASSSRLTGELFF
v_call: TRBV7-9; j_call: TRBJ1-4; cdr3_aa: CASSLGISGEKLFF